A selection of T cell receptor beta chains follows, all from one sample in a study of T cells expressing NK-cell markers. TCRdb reprocessed the 5' RACE reads, keeping one entry per CDR3 protein, no DNA. The sample table sets out some 140,000 distinct CDR3 sequences. Source material: blood T cells: a sorted CD56 or NKG2C T cell subset, CD4+ or CD8+ T cells, or bulk PBMC T cells (not recorded which). The source of these receptors is a woman between 45 and 65 years old in good health. The CDR3 runs from the conserved cysteine through the conserved F or W.

V gene: TRBV15
J gene: TRBJ2-1
CDR3 protein: CATSRSSYNEQFF

V gene: TRBV4-1
J gene: TRBJ2-1
CDR3 protein: CASSQGDSGDYNEQFF

V gene: TRBV7-8
J gene: TRBJ2-2
CDR3 protein: CASSLLAGWGGELFF

V gene: TRBV12-3/TRBV12-4
J gene: TRBJ2-2
CDR3 protein: CASSLTWLAGELFF

V gene: TRBV3-1
J gene: TRBJ2-1
CDR3 protein: CASSPGTTPLLREQFF

V gene: TRBV12-3/TRBV12-4
J gene: TRBJ2-1
CDR3 protein: CASAGGGRGNEQFF

V gene: TRBV4-1
J gene: TRBJ2-2
CDR3 protein: CASSQVAGDTGELFF

V gene: TRBV4-2
J gene: TRBJ1-5
CDR3 protein: CASSQIGTGVNQPQHF

V gene: TRBV27
J gene: TRBJ2-1
CDR3 protein: CASSRLGQSLDNEQFF

V gene: TRBV12-3/TRBV12-4
J gene: TRBJ1-1
CDR3 protein: CASSFSTGGEAFF

V gene: TRBV20-1
J gene: TRBJ2-3
CDR3 protein: CSARDSWTESTDTQYF

V gene: TRBV12-3/TRBV12-4
J gene: TRBJ2-2
CDR3 protein: CASSFSVGSGELFF

V gene: TRBV4-1
J gene: TRBJ1-1
CDR3 protein: CASSLYRDTNEAFF

V gene: TRBV6-5
J gene: TRBJ2-1
CDR3 protein: CASSYSPGASNEQFF

V gene: TRBV3-1
J gene: TRBJ1-3
CDR3 protein: CASSHEGHTIYF

V gene: TRBV10-2
J gene: TRBJ2-2
CDR3 protein: CASSESRTSATGELFF

V gene: TRBV7-9
J gene: TRBJ1-4
CDR3 protein: CASSLVSSYDEKLFF

V gene: TRBV21-1
J gene: TRBJ2-1
CDR3 protein: CATPGRPYNEQFF